The rows below give T cell receptor beta chains drawn from one sample of a study of shared clonotypes between healthy human individuals. TCRdb keeps only in-frame clones here, not all; method: immunoSEQ multiplex PCR. The sample includes roughly 2 million clones, about 95% of them seen just once. The sample taken for sequencing was naive CD8+ T cells sorted from blood. These receptors were collected from a man younger than 35 in good health. The CDR3 runs from the conserved cysteine through the conserved F or W. D genes are given only for firm matches. Only some rows state a clone size, as once, few, many or a class for expanded clones.

J: TRBJ2-7; size: NA; D: NA; V: TRBV6-1; DNA: TGTGCCAGCAGTGTGTCCTCGTTTTACGAGCAGTACTTC; CDR3: CASSVSSFYEQYF
J: TRBJ1-6; size: once; D: NA; V: TRBV6-5; DNA: TGTGCCAGCAGTTACGCAGATTATAATTCACCCCTCCACTTT; CDR3: CASSYADYNSPLHF
J: TRBJ1-1; size: NA; D: NA; V: TRBV2; DNA: TGTGCCAACACATGGTCTAAGGTCGAGGAATATATGAACACTGAAGCTTTCTTT; CDR3: CANTWSKVEEYMNTEAFF
J: TRBJ1-1; size: NA; D: TRBD1; V: TRBV4-1; DNA: TGCGCCAGCAGCCTGCAGACAGGGGAAAGGGGTGAAGCTTTCTTT; CDR3: CASSLQTGERGEAFF
J: TRBJ2-2; size: NA; D: NA; V: TRBV27; DNA: TGTGCCAGCAGTTTATCTGCCGGGGAGCTGTTTTTT; CDR3: CASSLSAGELFF
J: TRBJ1-1; size: NA; D: TRBD1; V: TRBV13; DNA: TGTGCCAGCAGCGACAGGGGGGAGGCTGGGTGGACTGAAGCTTTCTTT; CDR3: CASSDRGEAGWTEAFF
J: TRBJ1-1; size: NA; D: NA; V: TRBV28; DNA: TGTGCCAGCAGTTTCGTTTTAGGGATGAACACTGAAGCTTTCTTT; CDR3: CASSFVLGMNTEAFF
J: TRBJ2-3; size: NA; D: NA; V: TRBV7-8; DNA: TGTGCCAGCAGCCCCCTCTCTGGGCGGAGCACAGATACGCAGTATTTT; CDR3: CASSPLSGRSTDTQYF
J: TRBJ2-5; size: NA; D: TRBD1; V: TRBV13; DNA: TGTGCCAGCAGCTTAGGAGGGGACAGGTATCAAGAGACCCAGTACTTC; CDR3: CASSLGGDRYQETQYF
J: TRBJ2-2; size: NA; D: NA; V: TRBV27; DNA: TGTGCCAGCAGTTTTAGAGACACCGGGGAGCTGTTTTTT; CDR3: CASSFRDTGELFF
J: TRBJ1-2; size: NA; D: NA; V: TRBV9; DNA: TGTGCCAGCAGCGGCGGCGGGGGGCTCTATGGCTACACCTTC; CDR3: CASSGGGGLYGYTF
J: TRBJ2-4; size: NA; D: TRBD1; V: TRBV5-4; DNA: TGTGCCAGCAGCTTGACAGGGGAAAACATTCAGTACTTC; CDR3: CASSLTGENIQYF
J: TRBJ2-7; size: NA; D: NA; V: TRBV18; DNA: TGTGCCAGCTCACTGGGTCAGGGGAACTCCTACGAGCAGTACTTC; CDR3: CASSLGQGNSYEQYF
J: TRBJ2-1; size: NA; D: NA; V: TRBV4-1; DNA: TGCGCCAGCAGCCAGGGCGATGAGCAGTTCTTC; CDR3: CASSQGDEQFF
J: TRBJ2-5; size: NA; D: TRBD2; V: TRBV6-5; DNA: TGTGCCAGCATCCCGCGGGGGGGCGGTGAGACCCAGTACTTC; CDR3: CASIPRGGGETQYF
J: TRBJ2-3; size: NA; D: NA; V: TRBV7-9; DNA: TGTGCCAGCACCCAAGGGGTAAGCACAGATACGCAGTATTTT; CDR3: CASTQGVSTDTQYF
J: TRBJ1-2; size: NA; D: NA; V: TRBV4-1; DNA: TGCGCCAGCAGCCAAGATCGAAACAGCTATGGCTACACCTTC; CDR3: CASSQDRNSYGYTF
J: TRBJ2-1; size: NA; D: TRBD1; V: TRBV9; DNA: TGTGCCAGCAGCCCCGGGACAGGGGGCTATGAGCAGTTCTTC; CDR3: CASSPGTGGYEQFF
J: TRBJ1-2; size: NA; D: NA; V: TRBV27; DNA: TGTGCCAGCAGTAAGGGGATTACGGACAGAAGTGTCTATGGCTACACCTTC; CDR3: CASSKGITDRSVYGYTF
J: TRBJ2-7; size: NA; D: NA; V: TRBV19; DNA: TGTGCCAGTAGCTCGGGACTCTACGAGCAGTACTTC; CDR3: CASSSGLYEQYF
J: TRBJ1-1; size: NA; D: NA; V: TRBV29-1; DNA: TGCAGCGTTGAGCACGGTGAAGCTTTCTTT; CDR3: CSVEHGEAFF
J: TRBJ2-1; size: NA; D: NA; V: TRBV29-1; DNA: TGCAGCGTTGACGGCAATGAGCAGTTCTTC; CDR3: CSVDGNEQFF
J: TRBJ2-7; size: NA; D: NA; V: TRBV28; DNA: TGTGCCAGCAGTTTCTTCCAGGGGGGCTACGAGCAGTACTTC; CDR3: CASSFFQGGYEQYF
J: TRBJ2-7; size: NA; D: NA; V: TRBV5-5; DNA: TGTGCCAGCAGCTTGGGCATTACCTACGAGCAGTACTTC; CDR3: CASSLGITYEQYF
J: TRBJ1-1; size: many; D: NA; V: TRBV4-1; DNA: TGCGCCAGCAGCCAAGGCGAAGGGCCAGCCAACACTGAAGCTTTCTTT; CDR3: CASSQGEGPANTEAFF
J: TRBJ2-3; size: NA; D: NA; V: TRBV28; DNA: TGTGCCAGCAGTTTTCACAGGGAAGTACCAGATACGCAGTATTTT; CDR3: CASSFHREVPDTQYF
J: TRBJ2-5; size: NA; D: NA; V: TRBV4-1; DNA: TGCGCCAGCAGCCAAGAAGGACTGTTACAAGAGACCCAGTACTTC; CDR3: CASSQEGLLQETQYF
J: TRBJ2-5; size: NA; D: NA; V: TRBV4-1; DNA: TGCGCCAGCAGCCGAAAGGGTGGAGGGGGCCCACAAGAGACCCAGTACTTC; CDR3: CASSRKGGGGPQETQYF
J: TRBJ2-1; size: NA; D: TRBD1; V: TRBV6-1; DNA: TGTGCCAGCAGAGGGACAGGGGGAATAAATGAGCAGTTCTTC; CDR3: CASRGTGGINEQFF
J: TRBJ2-7; size: NA; D: NA; V: TRBV13; DNA: TGTGCCAGCAGCTTAGGCCCGTCAGGGGAGCACGAGCAGTACTTC; CDR3: CASSLGPSGEHEQYF
J: TRBJ2-3; size: NA; D: TRBD1; V: TRBV11-2; DNA: TGTGCCAGCAGCTACAGGGGGCGAGTTAGCACAGATACGCAGTATTTT; CDR3: CASSYRGRVSTDTQYF
J: TRBJ1-1; size: NA; D: NA; V: TRBV5-4; DNA: TGTGCCAGCAGCGGGGACGGTGAAGCTTTCTTT; CDR3: CASSGDGEAFF
J: TRBJ2-1; size: once; D: NA; V: TRBV6-5; DNA: TGTGCCAGCAGTTACTCCCTAAGCTCCTACAATGAGCAGTTCTTC; CDR3: CASSYSLSSYNEQFF
J: TRBJ1-5; size: NA; D: TRBD1; V: TRBV27; DNA: TGTGCCAGCAGTTTAGGAGGGACAGGGGAAGCCCAGCATTTT; CDR3: CASSLGGTGEAQHF
J: TRBJ2-2; size: NA; D: NA; V: TRBV25-1; DNA: TGTGCCAGCAGTGAGGCCGTCGGGATTAGGCAAAACACCGGGGAGCTGTTTTTT; CDR3: CASSEAVGIRQNTGELFF
J: TRBJ2-7; size: NA; D: NA; V: TRBV19; DNA: TGTGCCAGTAGTATTAGACCAGGGTACGAGCAGTACTTC; CDR3: CASSIRPGYEQYF
J: TRBJ1-1; size: once; D: NA; V: TRBV27; DNA: TGTGCCAGCAGTTTCACCGGGCCAAAGGCGCCCAAAGCTTTCTTT; CDR3: CASSFTGPKAPKAFF
J: TRBJ1-1; size: NA; D: NA; V: TRBV7-8; DNA: TGTGCCAGCAGCTTAAATCCCGGACACACTGAAGCTTTCTTT; CDR3: CASSLNPGHTEAFF
J: TRBJ2-1; size: NA; D: NA; V: TRBV27; DNA: TGTGCCAGCAGTTTATCGTGGGAAGTTGGTTATGAGCAGTTCTTC; CDR3: CASSLSWEVGYEQFF
J: TRBJ2-1; size: NA; D: NA; V: TRBV28; DNA: TGTGCCAGCAGCTTCGACCAGGGAAACAATGAGCAGTTCTTC; CDR3: CASSFDQGNNEQFF
J: TRBJ2-5; size: NA; D: TRBD1; V: TRBV5-4; DNA: TGTGCCAGCAGCTTCACAGGGGAAGAGACCCAGTACTTC; CDR3: CASSFTGEETQYF
J: TRBJ1-4; size: once; D: TRBD1; V: TRBV7-9; DNA: TGTGCCAGCAGCTCCAACGACAGGGAAGCGATGAATGAAAAACTGTTTTTT; CDR3: CASSSNDREAMNEKLFF
J: TRBJ1-4; size: NA; D: TRBD1; V: TRBV6-5; DNA: TGTGCAGCCGAGGACAGGGAAAATGAAAAACTGTTTTTT; CDR3: CAAEDRENEKLFF
J: TRBJ2-7; size: NA; D: NA; V: TRBV27; DNA: TGTGCCAGCAGTTTGTGGATTGGGTCCGAACAGTACTTC; CDR3: CASSLWIGSEQYF
J: TRBJ2-3; size: NA; D: TRBD2; V: TRBV6-5; DNA: TGTGCCAGCAGTTACACCAGCGGGGGGGCAACAGATACGCAGTATTTT; CDR3: CASSYTSGGATDTQYF
J: TRBJ2-2; size: NA; D: TRBD1; V: TRBV7-9; DNA: TGTGCCAGCAGCGACGAGGGACAGGGCTACACCGGGGAGCTGTTTTTT; CDR3: CASSDEGQGYTGELFF
J: TRBJ2-3; size: once; D: NA; V: TRBV6-1; DNA: TGTGCCAGCAGTGAAGCCGCAGGGATCACAGATACGCAGTATTTT; CDR3: CASSEAAGITDTQYF
J: TRBJ2-7; size: NA; D: TRBD2; V: TRBV6-5; DNA: TGTGCCAGCAGTTACCTTAGCGGGAGCTACGAGCAGTACTTC; CDR3: CASSYLSGSYEQYF
J: TRBJ2-7; size: NA; D: NA; V: TRBV4-1; DNA: TGCGCCAGCAGCCCCCGAGGGGAGTACGAGCAGTACTTC; CDR3: CASSPRGEYEQYF
J: TRBJ2-1; size: NA; D: NA; V: TRBV7-7; DNA: TGTGCTAGCAGCTTAGGGAGGCTCCCAAACAATGAGCAGTTCTTC; CDR3: CASSLGRLPNNEQFF
J: TRBJ1-3; size: NA; D: NA; V: TRBV4-1; DNA: TGCGCCAGCAGCCAAGGTTGGGGAGGCCCTGGAAACACCATATATTTT; CDR3: CASSQGWGGPGNTIYF
J: TRBJ2-7; size: NA; D: TRBD1; V: TRBV7-9; DNA: TGTGCCAGCAGCTCGGGACAGGGATGGTACGAGCAGTACTTC; CDR3: CASSSGQGWYEQYF
J: TRBJ1-2; size: NA; D: TRBD1; V: TRBV4-1; DNA: TGCGCCAGCGGAGCCGGGACAGGAAACTATGGCTACACCTTC; CDR3: CASGAGTGNYGYTF
J: TRBJ2-3; size: NA; D: TRBD1; V: TRBV10-1; DNA: TGCGCCAGCAGTTCCCGGGACAGGGGGCCAAACACAGATACGCAGTATTTT; CDR3: CASSSRDRGPNTDTQYF
J: TRBJ2-7; size: NA; D: NA; V: TRBV30; DNA: TGTGCCTGGAGCGGCAGAAGCTCCTACGAGCAGTACTTC; CDR3: CAWSGRSSYEQYF